This TCR beta chain appears in the sequencing data of a study of lymphopenia after photon versus proton radiotherapy. Overall study findings and caveats: Under photons, naive T cells and diversity fell while effector/memory populations rose.

Points on this clone: No antigen is known for it.

V shed 5 bases, J shed 0 bases, and the junction held 7 bases outside the gene matches. CDR3 length: 16 amino acids. Germline assignment: CDR1 KGHSH and CDR2 LQKENI. The method was immunoSEQ multiplex PCR; TCRdb's version includes in-frame clones alone and lacks a portion of them. Of 75,000 to 95,000 clones listed, around 82% are singletons. The sample here was peripheral blood, taken from a patient treated with proton-based radiotherapy. V is TRBV18 and J is TRBJ1-3; 7 bases align to TRBD1. This TCR was sampled from a man aged 55 to 70 with pancreatic cancer. The CDR3 DNA is TGTGCCAGCTCAGACAGGGCCTCACCCTCTGGAAACACCATATATTTT. It codes for CASSDRASPSGNTIYF.